This passage covers 30 T cell receptor beta chains from one sample sequenced in a study of shared clonotypes between healthy human individuals. Sequencing used immunoSEQ multiplex PCR; TCRdb keeps in-frame clones, though not all of them. The sample lists roughly 330,000 clones, about 74% occurring once. The sequenced sample was memory CD4+ T cells sorted from blood. Subset here: CD45RA-negative fraction. The receptors were sampled from a man aged 25-40 years in good health.

This clone has a handful of counts. The chain carries TRBV18 and TRBJ2-5; 8 nucleotides line up with TRBD1. V was clipped by 2 bases and J by 9 bases; unmatched bases: 11. This CDR3 is 15 amino acids long. Germline CDR1 and CDR2: KGHSH and LQKENI. The CDR3 spells CASSPEPGQEGAQYF. CDR3 sequence (DNA): TGTGCCAGCTCACCAGAACCGGGACAGGAGGGGGCCCAGTACTTC.

The V call is TRBV11-2, the J call TRBJ1-1; D remains unclear. In germline, CDR1 is SGHAT, CDR2 FQNNGV. V was clipped by 4 bases and J by 7 bases, with 10 bases between them. There are 12 residues in the CDR3. The CDR3 DNA is TGTGCCAGCAGCTGGACGGTTTATGAAGCTTTCTTT. Amino acids: CASSWTVYEAFF.

This clone came up once. V and J are TRBV1 and TRBJ2-1. TRBV1 is noted as a pseudogene. The CDR3 runs to 13 residues. The CDR3 loop reads CTSSQLGLYEQFF. CDR3 nucleotide sequence: TGCACCAGCAGCCAGTTAGGCCTGTACGAGCAGTTCTTC.

V and J are TRBV11-2 and TRBJ2-1, with 10 bases lining up with TRBD2. Germline V gene lookup returns CDR1 SGHAT and CDR2 FQNNGV. Trimming at V came to 3 bases and at J to 4 bases, leaving 6 bases not matched to a gene. CDR3 size: 16 residues. The CDR3 DNA reads as TGTGCCAGCAGCTTCACTAGCGGGATGGGGTACAATGAGCAGTTCTTC. As protein: CASSFTSGMGYNEQFF.

This clone was seen only once. V and J are TRBV5-1 and TRBJ2-1; 11 bases align to TRBD2. From germline, CDR1 is SGHRS and CDR2 YFSETQ. The CDR3 is 21 amino acids. With V trimmed by 5 bases and J by 0 bases, 19 bases remained unmatched. CDR3 coding DNA: TGCGCCAGCAGGGAAGGACAGCCGGGACTAGCGGTCCTGAGCTCCTACAATGAGCAGTTCTTC. Amino acids: CASREGQPGLAVLSSYNEQFF.

The CDR3 DNA follows: TGTGCCAGCAGTTTATACCCAGGGAGGACCGGGGAGCTGTTTTTT. Translated: CASSLYPGRTGELFF. The chain combines TRBV27 with TRBJ2-2; possible D gene TRBD2, 6 bases. Germline CDR1 reads MNHEY; CDR2 reads SMNVEV (reference sequence). Deletions cut 1 base from V and 5 bases from J, with 11 bases between. The CDR3 sequence is 15 residues long.

CDR3 coding DNA: TGTGCCAGCAGCTGGGGGCGTGGGAGGGGTGAGCAGTTCTTC. It is translated as CASSWGRGRGEQFF. J is TRBJ2-1 and V is TRBV5-6; D possibly corresponds to TRBD2 (7 bases). The CDR3 has 14 amino acids. Germline-derived CDR1 and CDR2 are SGHDT and YYEEEE. V lost 3 bases to trimming and J lost 9 bases, with 16 bases between them. Full variable domain (rest looked up from reference TRBV5-6 and TRBJ2-1): DAGVTQSPTHLIKTRGQQVTLRCSPKSGHDTVSWYQQALGQGPQFIFQYYEEEERQRGNFPDRFSGHQFPNYSSELNVNALLLGDSALYLCASSWGRGRGEQFFGPGTRLTVL.

The V call is TRBV2, the J call TRBJ2-7; 10 bases map to TRBD2. In germline, CDR1 is SNHLY, CDR2 FYNNEI. The trim removed 6 bases at V and 7 bases at J, leaving 3 bases unmatched. This CDR3 region has 12 residues. The CDR3 region is CASRVAGGEQYF. The CDR3 DNA follows: TGTGCCAGCAGGGTAGCGGGAGGTGAGCAGTACTTC.

The genes are TRBV5-6 and TRBJ2-1; D is perhaps TRBD1 or TRBD2 (6 bases each). Germline CDR1 is SGHDT and CDR2 is YYEEEE. Trimming pared 2 bases from V and 8 bases from J, leaving 20 bases between. The CDR3 has 16 residues. CDR3 sequence: CASSFLEGKRGDEQFF. The CDR3 DNA sequence: TGTGCCAGCAGCTTTCTGGAGGGGAAGAGGGGGGATGAGCAGTTCTTC. Supplemented by reference TRBV5-6 and TRBJ2-1, the full variable domain reads DAGVTQSPTHLIKTRGQQVTLRCSPKSGHDTVSWYQQALGQGPQFIFQYYEEEERQRGNFPDRFSGHQFPNYSSELNVNALLLGDSALYLCASSFLEGKRGDEQFFGPGTRLTVL.

The V and J genes are TRBV28 and TRBJ2-7; D is unclear. The CDR3 extends over 12 amino acids. Germline lookup yields CDR1 MDHEN and CDR2 SYDVKM. This chain's CDR3 is CVIGTSSYEQYF. DNA of the CDR3: TGTGTCATAGGTACGTCCTCCTACGAGCAGTACTTC.

V usage is TRBV28 and J usage is TRBJ1-5, with D possibly TRBD1 on 5 matching bases. The CDR3 has 17 amino acids. The germline V gene has CDR1 MDHEN and CDR2 SYDVKM. The ends were cut back, 3 bases at V and 2 bases at J, with 17 bases in the middle. The CDR3, as DNA: TGTGCCAGCAGTTTTACAGGATTGACTGGCCGCAATCAGCCCCAGCATTTT. It is translated as CASSFTGLTGRNQPQHF.

The chain links TRBV10-1 to TRBJ2-7; D possibly corresponds to TRBD2 (5 bases). This CDR3 region has 12 residues. Germline V lookup: CDR1 WNHNN, CDR2 SYGVQD (reference sequence). V lost 6 bases and J lost 7, with 13 bases in between. CDR3 nucleotides: TGCGCCAGCAGCCCGGGAAGAGGGGAGCAGTACTTC. Amino acid sequence: CASSPGRGEQYF.

The chain uses TRBV2 and TRBJ2-2; D may match TRBD1 or TRBD2 (5 bases each). Deletions cut 6 bases from V and 5 bases from J, with 13 bases between. The CDR3 runs to 14 residues. Germline V gene lookup returns CDR1 SNHLY and CDR2 FYNNEI. Here the CDR3 reads CASSQGTSTGELFF. CDR3 sequence (DNA): TGTGCCAGCAGCCAAGGGACGTCTACCGGGGAGCTGTTTTTT.

The chain recombines TRBV28 with TRBJ2-7, with a possible D match to TRBD2 (5 bases). CDR3 size: 13 residues. With 5 bases removed from V and 2 bases from J, the gap between germline ends came to 10 bases. From germline, CDR1 is MDHEN and CDR2 SYDVKM. The CDR3 sequence is CASSETTPYEQYF. The CDR3 DNA sequence: TGTGCCAGCAGTGAGACTACTCCCTACGAGCAGTACTTC.

This sequence joins TRBV5-1 and TRBJ2-7; possibly TRBD1 or TRBD2 for D (5 bases each). Germline CDR1 and CDR2: SGHRS and YFSETQ. Trimming took 0 bases from V and 3 from J, leaving 16 bases between them. The CDR3 has 16 amino acids. DNA for the CDR3: TGCGCCAGCAGCTTGGATACCGGGACGGGGAACTACGAGCAGTACTTC. Its protein product is CASSLDTGTGNYEQYF. The full variable domain, with the rest looked up from reference TRBV5-1 and TRBJ2-7, is KAGVTQTPRYLIKTRGQQVTLSCSPISGHRSVSWYQQTPGQGLQFLFEYFSETQRNKGNFPGRFSGRQFSNSRSEMNVSTLELGDSALYLCASSLDTGTGNYEQYFGPGTRLTVT.

The chain joins TRBV19 to TRBJ2-5; 7 bases are a match to TRBD1. J gave up 1 base and V 6 bases, and 5 bases lay outside the gene matches. Germline assignment: CDR1 LNHDA and CDR2 SQIVND (reference sequence). The CDR3 loop spans 14 amino acids. The CDR3 DNA sequence: TGTGCCAGTAGCTTGACAGGGTTCCAAGAGACCCAGTACTTC. Translation: CASSLTGFQETQYF.

CDR3 loop: CASSRADYEQYF. In DNA form, the CDR3 reads TGCGCCAGCAGCAGGGCTGACTACGAGCAGTACTTC. The chain carries TRBV10-2 and TRBJ2-7; D perhaps matches TRBD1 (5 bases). Trimming pared 6 bases from V and 3 bases from J, leaving 9 bases between. CDR3 length: 12 amino acids. CDR1 is WSHSY, CDR2 SAAADI, per germline.

The V and J genes are TRBV2 and TRBJ2-1, with D perhaps TRBD2 (7 bases). The CDR3 has 13 amino acids. The germline V gene encodes CDR1 SNHLY and CDR2 FYNNEI. V was shortened by 7 bases and J by 8 bases, with 15 bases between the two germline ends. In DNA form, the CDR3 reads TGTGCCAGCATCGGGGGGCTGGGGCATGAGCAGTTCTTC. Encoded protein: CASIGGLGHEQFF.

The chain is built from TRBV15 and TRBJ2-6; tentatively, D is TRBD2 (5 bases). CDR1 is LNHNV, CDR2 YYDKDF, per germline (reference sequence). CDR3 length: 13 residues. Trimming removed 6 bases at V and 3 bases at J, with 6 bases between. CDR3 nucleotide sequence: TGTGCCACCAGGGGAGATGGGGCCAACGTCCTGACTTTC. Translating it yields CATRGDGANVLTF.

The V call is TRBV6-5, the J call TRBJ2-5; TRBD2 aligns across 9 bases. Germline V gene lookup returns CDR1 MNHEY and CDR2 SVGAGI. The CDR3 runs 15 residues. J gave up 4 bases and V 2 bases, and 5 bases lay outside the gene matches. The CDR3 DNA is TGTGCCAGCAGTTACACGGCGGGAGGGGCAGAGACCCAGTACTTC. Amino acids: CASSYTAGGAETQYF.

The chain joins TRBV5-1 to TRBJ2-1; D is uncertain. Trimming cost V 4 bases and J 8 bases, with 13 bases left between them. Germline CDR1 SGHRS, CDR2 YFSETQ. The CDR3 totals 13 residues. Here the CDR3 DNA reads TGCGCCAGCAGCGGGCAGGCTTGGGATGAGCAGTTCTTC. This translates into CASSGQAWDEQFF.

V is TRBV18 and J is TRBJ2-1; 11 nucleotides agree with TRBD2. Germline-derived CDR1 and CDR2 are KGHSH and LQKENI. The CDR3 is made up of 16 amino acids. Trimming cost V 2 bases and J 4 bases; bases outside gene matches: 4. The CDR3 spells CASSPTGLAVYNEQFF. CDR3 sequence (DNA): TGTGCCAGCTCACCAACGGGACTAGCGGTTTACAATGAGCAGTTCTTC.

This clone was found once. This sample also contains other DNA sequences that code for the same CDR3. The chain carries TRBV6-1 and TRBJ1-5; D not resolved. V lost 6 bases and J lost 4, with 10 bases in between. Germline V CDR1 and CDR2: MNHNS, SASEGT. The CDR3 is 13 amino acids. The CDR3 DNA sequence: TGTGCCAGCAGCGCGGGCGGGAATCAGCCCCAGCATTTT. This sequence encodes CASSAGGNQPQHF.

The chain carries TRBV19 and TRBJ2-5; D is ambiguous. V lost 2 bases and J 4 bases, leaving 8 bases between the germline ends. The CDR3 extends over 13 amino acids. Germline-derived CDR1 and CDR2 are LNHDA and SQIVND (reference sequence). The CDR3 spells CASSIRMGETQYF. CDR3 sequence (DNA): TGTGCCAGTAGTATAAGGATGGGAGAGACCCAGTACTTC.

This clone was observed a few times. In DNA form, the CDR3 reads TGTGCCAGCAGACCTCAATCCCTCTCCTACGAGCAGTACTTC. Translation gives CASRPQSLSYEQYF. J is TRBJ2-7 and V is TRBV27; the D is unclear. This CDR3 region has 14 residues. The V and J ends lost 6 bases and 0 bases respectively, with 12 bases between them. The germline V gene encodes CDR1 MNHEY and CDR2 SMNVEV (reference sequence).

The chain couples TRBV7-2 to TRBJ2-7; 10 nucleotides match TRBD2. The CDR3 covers 15 residues. Germline V gene data show CDR1 as SGHTA and CDR2 as FQGNSA. Losses at the gene ends were 5 bases for V and 3 bases for J; bases not matched to a gene: 7. In DNA form, the CDR3 reads TGTGCCAGCAGCCCGTCTAGCGGGAGCGGCTACGAGCAGTACTTC. Translation: CASSPSSGSGYEQYF.

The rearrangement joins TRBV7-2 to TRBJ1-3; no clear D. The CDR3 loop spans 14 amino acids. V lost 2 bases and J 7 bases, leaving 12 bases between the germline ends. From germline, CDR1 is SGHTA and CDR2 FQGNSA. As DNA, the CDR3 is TGTGCCAGCAGCTTACGCCCGGGTACGAACACCATATATTTT. Protein sequence: CASSLRPGTNTIYF.

The chain combines TRBV5-8 with TRBJ1-5; D remains unclear. CDR1 is SGHTS and CDR2 is YDEGEE in the germline V gene. The CDR3 is 14 amino acids. The ends were cut back, 4 bases at V and 1 base at J, with 9 bases in the middle. CDR3 nucleotide sequence: TGTGCCAGCAGCGGGGTGGAGAGCAATCAGCCCCAGCATTTT. It specifies CASSGVESNQPQHF.

This clone was observed a single time. The CDR3 reads CASSVAGGVGAFF. CDR3 DNA sequence: TGTGCCAGCAGCGTCGCTGGAGGGGTAGGAGCTTTCTTT. The gene calls are TRBV11-2 and TRBJ1-1; maybe TRBD1 (5 bases). Germline-derived CDR1 and CDR2 are SGHAT and FQNNGV. V dropped 5 bases and J dropped 10 bases, with 17 bases sitting between them. The CDR3 has 13 amino acids.

The CDR3 here is CASSPRPLAGGDSHEQFF. The CDR3 nucleotides read TGTGCCAGCAGCCCCCGGCCCCTAGCGGGCGGAGACAGTCATGAGCAGTTCTTC. This sequence joins TRBV11-2 and TRBJ2-1, with 8 nucleotides matching TRBD2. The CDR3 spans 18 residues. CDR1 is SGHAT, CDR2 FQNNGV, per germline. Losses at the gene ends were 5 bases for V and 8 bases for J; bases not matched to a gene: 20.